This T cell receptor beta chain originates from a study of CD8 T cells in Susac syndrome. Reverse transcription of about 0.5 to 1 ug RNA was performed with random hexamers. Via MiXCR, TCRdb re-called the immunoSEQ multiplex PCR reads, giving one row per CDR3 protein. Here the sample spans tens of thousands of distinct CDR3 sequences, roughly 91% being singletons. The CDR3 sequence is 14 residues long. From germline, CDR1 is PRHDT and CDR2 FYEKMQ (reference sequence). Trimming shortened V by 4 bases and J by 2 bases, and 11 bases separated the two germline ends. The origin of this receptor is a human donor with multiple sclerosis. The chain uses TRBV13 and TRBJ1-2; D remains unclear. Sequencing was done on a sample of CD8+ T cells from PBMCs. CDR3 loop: CASSSGRQNYGYTF. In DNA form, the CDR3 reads TGTGCCAGCAGCTCCGGGCGACAAAACTATGGCTACACCTTC.